This TCR beta chain is drawn from a study of cytomegalovirus exposure and HLA in healthy donors. The primer mix had 60 Vbeta and 13 Jbeta primers. Profiled with immunoSEQ multiplex PCR; TCRdb holds only in-frame clones, not every one. The sample holds approximately 140,000 clones, roughly 83% seen once. Germline V gene lookup returns CDR1 GTSNPN and CDR2 SVGIG (reference sequence). V was clipped by 7 bases and J by 5 bases; unmatched bases: 9. This CDR3 has 14 amino acids. Study-wide results and limits: Testing in vitro showed a few CMV-associated chains specific for CMV antigens. HLA alleles were associated with roughly 17,000 TCR beta sequences in a later analysis at 0.05 false discovery rate.

On this clone: The antigen is unknown.

Specimen: PBMCs. The origin of this receptor is a human donor in good health. This chain joins TRBV30 and TRBJ2-5; TRBD2 matches 11 bases. The CDR3 loop reads CAFNSGGARETQYF. CDR3 bases: TGTGCCTTCAATAGCGGGGGGGCCCGGGAGACCCAGTACTTC.